These 26 T cell receptor beta chains were sequenced from one sample in a study of beta chain features in type 1 diabetes. Study-wide results and limits: Shortening of TCRB CDR3s, moderate but significant, appeared in all four CD4+ subsets of Type 1 diabetes patients.

Expressed TCRB transcripts were sequenced, since all the RNA that had been isolated was reverse transcribed. The table came from immunoSEQ multiplex PCR; TCRdb's copy has only in-frame clones and leaves some out. The sample holds hundreds of thousands of clones; 13% are singletons and the top ten take approximately 0.02%. These TCRs are of unknown antigen specificity. Material for sequencing was naive CD4+ T cells from blood. Every receptor here comes from a man between 18 and 29 years old with type 1 diabetes.

This clone has just a few counts. The V call is TRBV10-3, the J call TRBJ1-5; D perhaps matches TRBD1 (5 bases). Per germline, CDR1 ENHRY and CDR2 SYGVKD. This CDR3 is built from 13 residues. Trimming removed 6 bases at V and 7 bases at J, with 13 bases between. The CDR3 nucleotides read TGTGCCATCAGGGGGGATTTGAGCCAGCCCCAGCATTTT. Encoded protein: CAIRGDLSQPQHF.

This clone was detected only a few times. The V call is TRBV7-2, the J call TRBJ2-1; 9 bases fit TRBD2. This CDR3 spans 18 amino acids. CDR1 is SGHTA, CDR2 FQGNSA, per germline. J gave up 2 bases and V 4 bases, and 12 bases lay outside the gene matches. The CDR3 nucleotides are TGTGCCAGCAGCTACCAATTGTTGCGGGGGGGCCCCTACAATGAGCAGTTCTTC. The encoded protein is CASSYQLLRGGPYNEQFF.

V usage is TRBV2 and J usage is TRBJ2-1, with a possible D match to TRBD1 (5 bases). CDR1 is SNHLY and CDR2 is FYNNEI in the germline V gene. The CDR3 consists of 15 residues. The V end lost 1 base, the J end lost 8 bases, and 15 bases lay between the germline ends. The CDR3 DNA reads as TGTGCCAGCAGTGAAGGGGCGTACGAAGGGGATGAGCAGTTCTTC. Encoded protein: CASSEGAYEGDEQFF.

This clone was counted only a few times. Here the CDR3 DNA reads TGTGCCAGCTCACCCGGGAGGCAGGGGGGCTACACCTTC. This gives the protein CASSPGRQGGYTF. V and J are TRBV18 and TRBJ1-2; a weak D match, TRBD1 (6 bases). V dropped 3 bases and J dropped 8 bases, with 13 bases sitting between them. This CDR3 spans 13 amino acids. CDR1 is KGHSH and CDR2 is LQKENI in the germline V gene.

This rearrangement joins TRBV2 to TRBJ2-7; 7 bases map to TRBD1. The CDR3 loop spans 14 amino acids. Trimming cost V 3 bases and J 3 bases; bases outside gene matches: 5. The V gene's germline CDR1 is SNHLY and CDR2 FYNNEI. Here the CDR3 reads CASSEGTDVYEQYF. CDR3 DNA sequence: TGTGCCAGCAGTGAGGGGACAGACGTCTACGAGCAGTACTTC.

CDR3 amino acids: CSVVSQGAPNTEAFF. The CDR3 DNA reads TGCAGCGTTGTATCACAGGGGGCCCCGAACACTGAAGCTTTCTTT. The J gene is TRBJ1-1, the V gene TRBV29-1; 9 nucleotides align to TRBD1. J gave up 1 base and V 4 bases, and 7 bases lay outside the gene matches. Germline assignment: CDR1 SQVTM and CDR2 ANQGSEA. The CDR3 totals 15 residues.

This chain connects TRBV21-1 to TRBJ1-6; TRBD1 reflects the table's D call only, with no check against the DNA. TRBV21-1 is assigned pseudogene status. This CDR3 is built from 12 residues. CDR3 sequence reads: CARGTANSPLHF. The DNA for the CDR3 is TGTGCCCGCGGGACAGCCAATTCACCCCTCCACTTT.

This clone was recorded a few times. In the same sample, other DNA sequences code for this CDR3. J is TRBJ1-5 and V is TRBV2; tentatively, D is TRBD1 (5 bases). CDR3 length: 15 amino acids. Trimming pared 0 bases from V and 6 bases from J, leaving 12 bases between. Germline CDR1 and CDR2: SNHLY and FYNNEI. CDR3 DNA: TGTGCCAGCAGTGAAGCGGGTCAGGGTCGTCAGCCCCAGCATTTT. It yields the protein CASSEAGQGRQPQHF.

This clone has more than one count but fewer than ten. The chain employs TRBV14 and TRBJ1-2; D is ambiguous. This CDR3 comprises 14 residues. CDR1 is SGHDN and CDR2 is FVKESK in the germline V gene. V lost 1 base and J 7 bases, leaving 13 bases between the germline ends. CDR3 loop: CASSQVVKGSGYTF. The CDR3 DNA reads TGTGCCAGCAGCCAAGTGGTAAAGGGCAGTGGCTACACCTTC.

This clone was detected only a few times. In DNA form, the CDR3 reads TGTGCCAGCAGTACCCGGGACACCGGACTCCTCCACTTT. Residues: CASSTRDTGLLHF. V gene TRBV6-6 combines with J gene TRBJ1-6; the D gene is possibly TRBD1 (6 bases). The CDR3 is 13 residues long. The germline V gene has CDR1 MNHNY and CDR2 SVGAGI (reference sequence). V gave up 5 bases and J gave up 15 bases, with 17 bases separating them.

This clone was seen a few times. The chain joins TRBV7-9 to TRBJ2-5; D may be TRBD1 (5 bases). The CDR3 has 15 amino acids. Deletions cut 0 bases from V and 1 base from J, with 9 bases between. Germline V lookup: CDR1 SEHNR, CDR2 FQNEAQ (reference sequence). This CDR3 is CASSLAWGAQETQYF. The DNA of the CDR3 is TGTGCCAGCAGCTTAGCGTGGGGCGCCCAAGAGACCCAGTACTTC.

This clone showed up just a few times. The genes are TRBV25-1 and TRBJ1-1; D might be TRBD1 (5 bases). The V and J ends lost 1 base and 8 bases respectively, with 17 bases between them. CDR3 length: 15 amino acids. Germline V gene sequence: CDR1 MGHDK, CDR2 SYGVNS. CDR3 bases: TGTGCCAGCAGTGAATTGGGGGAGAGGGAAGTAGAAGCTTTCTTT. Translating gives CASSELGEREVEAFF.

This clone came up a few times. This sequence joins TRBV9 and TRBJ2-5; D is perhaps TRBD1 (5 bases). The better agreement between TRBJ2-7 and the DNA end casts doubt on the J call. The CDR3 spans 16 residues. From germline, CDR1 is SGDLS and CDR2 YYNGEE. As DNA, the CDR3 is TGTGCCAGCAGCGTCCAACAGGTTCCAAGCTCCTACGAGCAGTACTTC. Amino acids: CASSVQQVPSSYEQYF.

The chain joins TRBV7-9 to TRBJ2-6; tentative D call: TRBD1 (6 bases). Germline V gives CDR1 SEHNR, CDR2 FQNEAQ (reference sequence). This CDR3 spans 18 amino acids. The germline V and J ends were trimmed by 4 bases and 0 bases, with 16 bases remaining between them. Written as DNA, the CDR3 is TGTGCCAGCAGCTCCCCGCTGACAGGTCGCTCTGGGGCCAACGTCCTGACTTTC. Translating gives CASSSPLTGRSGANVLTF.

The V gene is TRBV30, the J gene TRBJ2-3, with D perhaps TRBD1 or TRBD2 (5 bases each). Trimming took 2 bases from V and 4 from J, leaving 7 bases between them. Germline lookup yields CDR1 GTSNPN and CDR2 SVGIG (reference sequence). The CDR3 extends over 12 amino acids. The CDR3 loop reads CAWSLGPDTQYF. In DNA, the CDR3 is TGTGCCTGGAGTTTGGGACCAGATACGCAGTATTTT.

This clone was counted between two and nine times. The rearrangement joins TRBV7-6 to TRBJ2-2; D may be TRBD1 (6 bases). CDR3 size: 15 residues. CDR1 and CDR2 from the germline V gene are SGHVS and FNYEAQ. Trimming removed 4 bases at V and 0 bases at J, with 9 bases between. The CDR3 DNA reads as TGTGCCAGCAGCTCGGACAGTTCGAACACCGGGGAGCTGTTTTTT. Translated, it gives CASSSDSSNTGELFF.

The rearrangement joins TRBV18 to TRBJ2-5; possibly TRBD1 for D (6 bases). Between the trimmed V and J ends, which lost 5 bases and 1 base, there was a span of 11 bases. The length of the CDR3 is 14 residues. Germline CDR1 KGHSH, CDR2 LQKENI. For the CDR3, the DNA is TGTGCCAGCTCAGCCAGGGGCAGCCAAGAGACCCAGTACTTC. Translated: CASSARGSQETQYF.

This clone was picked up one time. This chain links TRBV4-2 with TRBJ1-1; a weak D match, TRBD1 (5 bases). CDR1 is LGHNA, CDR2 YNFKEQ, per germline. Trimming cost V 0 bases and J 1 base, with 15 bases left between them. CDR3 length: 17 residues. The CDR3 nucleotides read TGTGCCAGCAGCCAAGATCCCGGGGCCTCTACGAACACTGAAGCTTTCTTT. Its protein product is CASSQDPGASTNTEAFF.

This clone turned up a few times. This sequence joins TRBV29-1 and TRBJ1-1; 9 bases are shared with TRBD1. The CDR3 covers 13 residues. With 6 bases clipped from V and 1 base from J, the junction kept 3 bases outside the gene matches. Germline loops: CDR1 SQVTM, CDR2 ANQGSEA. CDR3: CSVTGGRNTEAFF. The DNA for the CDR3 is TGCAGCGTCACAGGGGGCCGGAACACTGAAGCTTTCTTT.

The genes are TRBV7-6 and TRBJ2-7; 12 nucleotides agree with TRBD1. This CDR3 comprises 14 residues. CDR1 is SGHVS, CDR2 FNYEAQ, per germline. The junction had 6 bases not matched to a gene; V was cut back by 5 bases and J by 7 bases. The CDR3 bases are TGTGCCAGCAGCCGGGGGACAGGGGGCTTGGAGCAGTACTTC. Translating it yields CASSRGTGGLEQYF.

There are a few counts of this clone. The V gene is TRBV4-1, the J gene TRBJ2-7, with D perhaps given as TRBD1 or TRBD2 (5 bases each). V was clipped by 0 bases and J by 0 bases, with 12 bases between them. Per germline, CDR1 MGHRA and CDR2 YSYEKL. CDR3 length: 16 amino acids. The CDR3 coding sequence is TGCGCCAGCAGCCAAGATCCGGGGACCAGCTCCTACGAGCAGTACTTC. Its protein product is CASSQDPGTSSYEQYF.

In its sample, this clone was seen a few times. The chain has TRBV30 and TRBJ1-3; D call uncertain. In germline, CDR1 is GTSNPN, CDR2 SVGIG (reference sequence). V lost 4 bases and J lost 2, with 9 bases in between. The CDR3 consists of 13 residues. The DNA for the CDR3 is TGTGCCTGGACCGCCCGGACTGGAAACACCATATATTTT. Amino acids: CAWTARTGNTIYF.

This clone turned up a few times. The chain uses TRBV30 and TRBJ1-2, with TRBD1 matching 10 bases. The CDR3 contains 14 residues. J was trimmed by 2 bases and V by 3 bases; bases with no gene match: 3. Germline V lookup: CDR1 GTSNPN, CDR2 SVGIG (reference sequence). The DNA for the CDR3 is TGTGCCTGGAGCGGGGGACAGGGGAACTATGGCTACACCTTC. It is translated as CAWSGGQGNYGYTF.

This clone has just a few counts. The chain combines TRBV4-2 with TRBJ2-3; 7 bases fit TRBD2. V shed 0 bases and J 5 bases; nucleotides not matched to a gene: 5. The CDR3 spans 15 residues. Germline loops: CDR1 LGHNA, CDR2 YNFKEQ. In DNA form, the CDR3 reads TGTGCCAGCAGCCAAGATCGGGAGGCTCTAGATACGCAGTATTTT. It codes for CASSQDREALDTQYF.

This clone has only a few counts. The chain combines TRBV29-1 with TRBJ1-1, with 9 bases fitting TRBD1. This CDR3 comprises 13 residues. V trimming: 7 bases; J trimming: 2 bases; junction bases outside the gene matches: 5. Germline assignment: CDR1 SQVTM and CDR2 ANQGSEA. Written as DNA, the CDR3 is TGCAGCGCTAGGGACAGGGAAAACACTGAAGCTTTCTTT. This gives the protein CSARDRENTEAFF.

V is TRBV29-1 and J is TRBJ2-3; 7 bases are a match to TRBD2. The CDR3 contains 14 residues. From germline, CDR1 is SQVTM and CDR2 ANQGSEA. Losses at the gene ends were 2 bases for V and 1 base for J; bases not matched to a gene: 3. As DNA, the CDR3 is TGCAGCGTTGAATATCGGGGGGGCACAGATACGCAGTATTTT. This codes for CSVEYRGGTDTQYF.